Given below is one TCR beta chain in context. Assay: immunoSEQ multiplex PCR; the TCRdb copy retains only in-frame clones and omits some. The data contain about 170,000 clones, around 90% of them singletons. CDR1 is SNHLY, CDR2 FYNNEI, per germline. This CDR3 has 13 amino acids. V lost 6 bases and J lost 6; bases outside the gene matches: 5. The data were obtained in a study of T cell responses to AZD1222 COVID-19 vaccine. This chain connects TRBV2 to TRBJ1-2, with TRBD1 matching 9 bases. This sample comprised peripheral blood, obtained 28 days after the second AZD1222 dose. This clonotype was sampled from an adult who received the AZD1222 COVID-19 vaccine. The CDR3 coding sequence is TGTGCCAGCAGACGCACAGGGGGCAATGGCTACACCTTC. As protein: CASRRTGGNGYTF.